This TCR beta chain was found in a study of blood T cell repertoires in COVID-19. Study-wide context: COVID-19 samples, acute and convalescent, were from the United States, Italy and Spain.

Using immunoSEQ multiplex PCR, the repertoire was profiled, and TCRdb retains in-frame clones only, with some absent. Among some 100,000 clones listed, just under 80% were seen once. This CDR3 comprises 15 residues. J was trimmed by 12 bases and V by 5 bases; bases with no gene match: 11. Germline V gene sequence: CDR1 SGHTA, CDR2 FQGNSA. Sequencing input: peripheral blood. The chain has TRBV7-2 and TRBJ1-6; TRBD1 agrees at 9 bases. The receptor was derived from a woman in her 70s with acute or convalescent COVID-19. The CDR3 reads CASSPHRDRDGPLHF. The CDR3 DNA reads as TGTGCCAGCAGCCCACATAGGGACAGGGATGGACCCCTCCACTTT.